The T cell receptor (beta chain) described here comes from a study of glioma-infiltrating T cells after dendritic cell vaccination. Here immunoSEQ multiplex PCR was the method, and the copy in TCRdb shows in-frame clones only, minus some. This sample has 70,000 to 95,000 clones, with around nine tenths found just once. Time point reported: after dendritic cell vaccination, including at tumor progression/relapse. The CDR3 is made up of 14 amino acids. Trimming removed 4 bases at V and 3 bases at J, with 12 bases between. CDR1 and CDR2 (germline): LNHDA, SQIVND (reference sequence). J is TRBJ2-5 and V is TRBV19; tentatively, D is TRBD2 (5 bases). The sequencing here drew on blood, taken after dendritic cell vaccination. This TCR derives from a human donor with glioblastoma. The CDR3 sequence: CASSSIGGEETQYF. DNA for the CDR3: TGTGCCAGTAGTAGTATCGGAGGAGAAGAGACCCAGTACTTC.